The next 27 T cell receptor beta chains were all read from a single sample in a study of blood T cell repertoires in COVID-19 (TCRdb year 2020). The receptor library was made with the immunoSEQ multiplex PCR assay. TCRdb stores this immuneACCESS table with in-frame sequences only. Part of the clones is absent; in the studies checked, under half of the shortfall reflects unresolved V genes, and no reason is known for the rest. This sample has 110,000 or so clones in its table, and roughly 90% of those were observed once. The ten top clones hold around 8.4% of the sample. The source material was peripheral blood. The receptors shown here come from a woman in her 70s who had recovered from COVID-19.

The V call is TRBV5-4, the J call TRBJ1-4, with TRBD1 identical over 7 bases. This CDR3 has 14 residues. J gave up 6 bases and V 2 bases, and 4 bases lay outside the gene matches. Germline V lookup: CDR1 SGHNT, CDR2 YYREEE (reference sequence). CDR3 nucleotide sequence: TGTGCCAGCAGCTTAGGGGGCAGGGATGAAAAACTGTTTTTT. It translates to CASSLGGRDEKLFF.

The count of this clone is one. This chain uses TRBV7-2 with TRBJ2-1; 13 positions match TRBD2. CDR1 and CDR2 from the germline V gene are SGHTA and FQGNSA. Germline trimming cut 2 bases from V and 4 bases from J; bases unmatched to any gene: 5. The length of the CDR3 is 17 residues. The CDR3 nucleotides read TGTGCCAGCAGCTTACAGTCACTAGCGGGGGGGTACAATGAGCAGTTCTTC. It encodes CASSLQSLAGGYNEQFF.

The chain carries TRBV7-9 and TRBJ1-6; 9 nucleotides line up with TRBD1. The CDR3 is made up of 15 amino acids. Unmatched junction bases numbered 8, after V lost 4 bases and J lost 10 bases. Germline values: CDR1 SEHNR, CDR2 FQNEAQ (reference sequence). The CDR3 loop reads CASSSYRGRRSPLHF. The CDR3 DNA reads as TGTGCCAGCAGCTCCTACAGGGGGCGCAGGTCACCCCTCCACTTT.

The chain couples TRBV5-1 to TRBJ2-1, with 11 nucleotides matching TRBD2. After removal of 4 bases from V and 6 bases from J, the junction contained 6 bases not matched to a gene. CDR3 size: 15 residues. Germline V gene data show CDR1 as SGHRS and CDR2 as YFSETQ. For the CDR3, the DNA is TGCGCCAGCAGCCCGGAAGGGACTAGCGGCAATGAGCAGTTCTTC. Translated: CASSPEGTSGNEQFF.

J is TRBJ2-3 and V is TRBV15; D is unresolved. The CDR3 runs 15 residues. Germline V gene lookup returns CDR1 LNHNV and CDR2 YYDKDF (reference sequence). V lost 0 bases to trimming and J lost 2 bases, with 9 bases between them. CDR3 in amino acids: CATSRDSQDTDTQYF. For the CDR3, the DNA is TGTGCCACCAGCAGAGATTCTCAGGACACAGATACGCAGTATTTT.

This clone was seen a handful of times. V and J are TRBV21-1 and TRBJ2-7; whether TRBD2, the table's D call, matches the DNA was not checked. TRBV21-1 is a pseudogene locus. This CDR3 spans 17 amino acids. The CDR3 loop is CASSTGVSGRSPYEQYF. DNA of the CDR3: TGTGCCAGCAGCACGGGGGTTAGCGGGAGGTCACCCTACGAGCAGTACTTC.

This clone was observed a handful of times. This chain connects TRBV28 to TRBJ1-2; maybe TRBD1 (6 bases). Per the germline V gene, CDR1 is MDHEN and CDR2 is SYDVKM. The V gene lost 7 bases and the J gene lost 8 bases, with 17 bases spanning the gap. The CDR3 length is 13 residues. CDR3 coding DNA: TGTGCCAGCATCTCGGGGGGGCTGCGGGGCTACACCTTC. This gives the protein CASISGGLRGYTF.

The chain recombines TRBV7-6 with TRBJ2-7, with 10 bases fitting TRBD2. Per germline, CDR1 SGHVS and CDR2 FNYEAQ. CDR3 length: 19 amino acids. After removal of 2 bases from V and 3 bases from J, the junction contained 16 bases not matched to a gene. This chain's CDR3 is CASSLLARLAGQGNYEQYF. The DNA for the CDR3 is TGTGCCAGCAGCTTACTAGCCCGACTAGCGGGCCAGGGGAACTACGAGCAGTACTTC. The whole variable domain, remainder taken from reference TRBV7-6 and TRBJ2-7, is GAGVSQSPRYKVTKRGQDVALRCDPISGHVSLYWYRQALGQGPEFLTYFNYEAQQDKSGLPNDRFSAERPEGSISTLTIQRTEQRDSAMYRCASSLLARLAGQGNYEQYFGPGTRLTVT.

The chain joins TRBV5-1 to TRBJ1-5; D possibly corresponds to TRBD1 (6 bases). Trimming left V 4 bases short and J 6 bases short, with 17 bases between. CDR3 size: 15 residues. Germline loops: CDR1 SGHRS, CDR2 YFSETQ. CDR3 protein: CASSLLGGPGQPQHF. The CDR3 DNA reads as TGCGCCAGCAGCCTACTAGGGGGTCCAGGTCAGCCCCAGCATTTT. Full variable domain (missing parts from reference TRBV5-1 and TRBJ1-5): KAGVTQTPRYLIKTRGQQVTLSCSPISGHRSVSWYQQTPGQGLQFLFEYFSETQRNKGNFPGRFSGRQFSNSRSEMNVSTLELGDSALYLCASSLLGGPGQPQHFGDGTRLSIL.

The chain employs TRBV19 and TRBJ2-3; TRBD1 matches 7 bases. Germline V gene lookup returns CDR1 LNHDA and CDR2 SQIVND (reference sequence). Unmatched junction bases numbered 7, after V lost 4 bases and J lost 9 bases. This CDR3 has 13 residues. The CDR3 nucleotides are TGTGCCAGTAGTAGAGGACAGGAACAAACGCAGTATTTT. It encodes CASSRGQEQTQYF.

The chain has TRBV19 and TRBJ1-1; tentative D call: TRBD1 (6 bases). V lost 7 bases and J lost 4, with 22 bases in between. The CDR3 has 16 amino acids. Germline CDR1 and CDR2: LNHDA and SQIVND (reference sequence). Written as DNA, the CDR3 is TGTGCCAGTACCAAAAGGCGGGGGGGCGTGGGCACTGAAGCTTTCTTT. It codes for CASTKRRGGVGTEAFF.

This chain uses TRBV7-6 with TRBJ2-1, with 10 nucleotides matching TRBD2. The length of the CDR3 is 16 residues. Germline V gene data show CDR1 as SGHVS and CDR2 as FNYEAQ. Trimming removed 5 bases from V and 3 bases from J; junction bases left unmatched: 7. The CDR3 sequence is CASSPLAGASYNEQFF. The DNA of the CDR3 is TGTGCCAGCAGCCCCCTAGCGGGAGCGAGCTACAATGAGCAGTTCTTC.

This clone was observed once. J is TRBJ2-3 and V is TRBV28; 11 positions agree with TRBD2. The length of the CDR3 is 18 residues. In germline, CDR1 is MDHEN, CDR2 SYDVKM. The junction had 9 bases not matched to a gene; V was cut back by 2 bases and J by 2 bases. The CDR3 spells CASSLLTGTSGNTDTQYF. As DNA, the CDR3 is TGTGCCAGCAGTTTACTTACCGGGACTAGCGGAAACACAGATACGCAGTATTTT.

The J gene is TRBJ2-3, the V gene TRBV28; 9 positions agree with TRBD1. CDR3 size: 15 residues. Germline V lookup: CDR1 MDHEN, CDR2 SYDVKM. V was clipped by 4 bases and J by 2 bases; unmatched bases: 4. The DNA of the CDR3 is TGTGCCAGCAGTTCAACAGGGGGCCACACAGATACGCAGTATTTT. This encodes CASSSTGGHTDTQYF.

The chain has TRBV28 and TRBJ2-7; D possibly corresponds to TRBD1 (5 bases). This CDR3 has 14 residues. The V end was cut by 3 bases, the J end by 2 bases, with 11 bases between. The germline V gene has CDR1 MDHEN and CDR2 SYDVKM. CDR3 residues: CASSFLDRTYEQYF. The CDR3 nucleotides read TGTGCCAGCAGTTTCCTCGACAGAACCTACGAGCAGTACTTC.

This clone was counted a few times. The J gene is TRBJ1-6, the V gene TRBV5-8; 8 bases are a match to TRBD1. The CDR3 is made up of 14 amino acids. Trimming took 4 bases from V and 10 from J; bases not matched to a gene: 7. Germline CDR1 reads SGHTS; CDR2 reads YDEGEE. The CDR3, as DNA: TGTGCCAGCAGCGTGGACAGGGTGAACTCACCCCTCCACTTT. Amino acids: CASSVDRVNSPLHF.

The chain uses TRBV6-5 and TRBJ1-4; the D is unclear. Germline assignment: CDR1 MNHEY and CDR2 SVGAGI. This CDR3 region has 13 residues. V lost 6 bases and J lost 6, with 11 bases in between. CDR3 amino acids: CASSRDSYEKLFF. The DNA for the CDR3 is TGTGCCAGCAGCCGCGATTCGTATGAAAAACTGTTTTTT.

The CDR3 spells CASSLARQETQYF. CDR3 nucleotides: TGTGCCAGCAGCCTTGCTAGGCAAGAGACCCAGTACTTC. The J gene is TRBJ2-5, the V gene TRBV6-5; D gene ambiguous. Germline values: CDR1 MNHEY, CDR2 SVGAGI. V was trimmed by 6 bases and J by 2 bases, leaving 10 bases between them. The CDR3 consists of 13 residues.

This rearrangement joins TRBV6-5 to TRBJ2-7; 7 nucleotides match TRBD2. The V gene end was trimmed by 2 bases and the J gene end by 2 bases; junction bases not matched to a gene: 6. The CDR3 runs 15 residues. Looked up from germline, CDR1 is MNHEY and CDR2 is SVGAGI. CDR3 protein: CASSYGRGSPYEQYF. The CDR3 bases are TGTGCCAGCAGTTACGGGCGGGGGTCTCCCTACGAGCAGTACTTC.

This sequence joins TRBV6-5 and TRBJ2-6; D is possibly TRBD1 (6 bases). The CDR3 runs 15 residues. Germline V lookup: CDR1 MNHEY, CDR2 SVGAGI. Trimming cost V 7 bases and J 4 bases, with 14 bases left between them. CDR3 nucleotide sequence: TGTGCCAGCAACAAACAGGGTCCAGGGGCCAACGTCCTGACTTTC. This encodes CASNKQGPGANVLTF.

This clone was seen just once. This chain joins TRBV9 and TRBJ2-3; D might be TRBD2 (7 bases). Trimming shortened V by 0 bases and J by 4 bases, and 15 bases separated the two germline ends. This CDR3 comprises 16 residues. CDR1 SGDLS and CDR2 YYNGEE come from the germline V gene. CDR3 in DNA: TGTGCCAGCAGCGTAGATAGTGAGGGGGGGGCAGATACGCAGTATTTT. Its protein product is CASSVDSEGGADTQYF.

V usage is TRBV18 and J usage is TRBJ2-5; 11 bases map to TRBD2. V shed 3 bases and J 5 bases; nucleotides not matched to a gene: 2. CDR1 and CDR2 from the germline V gene are KGHSH and LQKENI. CDR3 length equals 14 residues. The CDR3 DNA is TGTGCCAGCTCACCTACTAGCGGGAGTGAGACCCAGTACTTC. Encoded protein: CASSPTSGSETQYF.

V and J are TRBV7-2 and TRBJ2-6; no firm D call. Trimming took 8 bases from V and 2 from J, leaving 10 bases between them. Germline-derived CDR1 and CDR2 are SGHTA and FQGNSA. This CDR3 comprises 14 residues. In DNA form, the CDR3 reads TGTGCCAGCGCTGGAGAGCCTGGGGCCAACGTCCTGACTTTC. This codes for CASAGEPGANVLTF.

The CDR3, as DNA: TGTGCCAGCAGTGCGACAGGACATAGCAATCAGCCCCAGCATTTT. Translating it yields CASSATGHSNQPQHF. The rearrangement joins TRBV27 to TRBJ1-5, with D tentatively TRBD1 (6 bases). V gave up 5 bases and J gave up 0 bases, with 11 bases separating them. Germline assignment: CDR1 MNHEY and CDR2 SMNVEV (reference sequence). The CDR3 length is 15 residues.

The CDR3, as DNA: TGTGCCAGCAGTGACCTCGGGACAGGAGGCTACACCTTC. Its protein product is CASSDLGTGGYTF. The chain employs TRBV6-1 and TRBJ1-2, with 8 bases matching TRBD1. Germline values: CDR1 MNHNS, CDR2 SASEGT. The J segment lost 8 bases and the V segment lost 3 bases, leaving 5 bases of the junction unmatched. This CDR3 has 13 amino acids.

The V gene is TRBV11-2, the J gene TRBJ2-7, with D possibly being TRBD1 (7 bases). V was trimmed by 5 bases and J by 3 bases, leaving 8 bases between them. The CDR3 runs to 12 residues. Germline V gene sequence: CDR1 SGHAT, CDR2 FQNNGV. The CDR3 DNA follows: TGTGCCAGCAGCCAGGGGGGCTACGAGCAGTACTTC. Its protein product is CASSQGGYEQYF.

This chain joins TRBV6-4 and TRBJ2-1; TRBD1 might be the D (6 bases). Trimming stripped 3 bases from V and 0 bases from J, with 6 bases between. Germline values: CDR1 MRHNA, CDR2 SNTAGT. CDR3 length equals 14 residues. CDR3 nucleotide sequence: TGTGCCAGCAGTGAGGACAGCTCCTACAATGAGCAGTTCTTC. It translates to CASSEDSSYNEQFF.